A single sample gave rise to the 27 T cell receptor beta chains below, sequenced in a study of CD4 T cells in relation to SARS-CoV-2 and coronaviruses. Antigens for these TCRs are unknown. Sequenced by immunoSEQ multiplex PCR; TCRdb stores in-frame clones only, minus some. The data show over 20,000 clones, 65% to 85% seen once. The unexposed donors gave CD4+ T cells in about 2011-2018, prior to COVID-19. Isolation of CD4+ T cells took place after less than 13 days in culture. Sequenced sample: CD4+ T cells from PBMCs, cultured in vitro. These receptor sequences come from a human donor in good health.

The V gene is TRBV9, the J gene TRBJ2-1, with D tentatively TRBD2 (5 bases). V gave up 0 bases and J gave up 0 bases, with 13 bases separating them. The CDR3 covers 17 residues. Germline assignment: CDR1 SGDLS and CDR2 YYNGEE. The CDR3 DNA reads as TGTGCCAGCAGCGTAGAGCAAAGCGGCTACTCCTACAATGAGCAGTTCTTC. The encoded protein is CASSVEQSGYSYNEQFF.

The V gene is TRBV6-5, the J gene TRBJ1-5; D not resolved. In germline, CDR1 is MNHEY, CDR2 SVGAGI. V lost 7 bases, J lost 2 bases, and 12 bases lay in between. CDR3 length: 14 residues. The CDR3 spells CASTPGGRNQPQHF. The CDR3 nucleotides are TGTGCCAGCACCCCAGGAGGTCGCAATCAGCCCCAGCATTTT.

This chain uses TRBV30 with TRBJ1-1; D is ambiguous. This CDR3 contains 17 residues. The V end lost 3 bases, the J end lost 4 bases, and 24 bases lay between the germline ends. The V gene's germline CDR1 is GTSNPN and CDR2 SVGIG (reference sequence). DNA of the CDR3: TGTGCCTGGAGCGGGCGGGGAGTTCGGCCCAGGATCACTGAAGCTTTCTTT. This codes for CAWSGRGVRPRITEAFF.

This chain joins TRBV5-4 and TRBJ2-7; 11 nucleotides agree with TRBD2. Germline V gives CDR1 SGHNT, CDR2 YYREEE (reference sequence). After removal of 0 bases from V and 5 bases from J, the junction contained 4 bases not matched to a gene. The CDR3 is 15 amino acids. The CDR3 nucleotides read TGTGCCAGCAGCTTGGCACTAGCGGGAGTCAACGAGCAGTACTTC. Its translation: CASSLALAGVNEQYF.

V gene TRBV7-2 combines with J gene TRBJ2-4; D may be TRBD2 (6 bases). V shed 5 bases and J shed 2 bases, with 13 bases lying between them. In germline, CDR1 is SGHTA, CDR2 FQGNSA. The CDR3 is 15 residues long. The CDR3, as DNA: TGTGCCAGCAGCCCCCCGGGGGACCCCAAAAACATTCAGTACTTC. This codes for CASSPPGDPKNIQYF.

CDR3 residues: CASSQDLINYGYTF. The CDR3 region has the DNA TGTGCCAGCAGCCAAGACCTGATAAACTATGGCTACACCTTC. This sequence joins TRBV4-2 and TRBJ1-2; D remains ambiguous. This CDR3 has 14 residues. V shed 0 bases and J shed 2 bases, with 7 bases lying between them. Germline V lookup: CDR1 LGHNA, CDR2 YNFKEQ.

The genes are TRBV15 and TRBJ1-2, with 7 bases lining up with TRBD1. V shed 0 bases, J shed 6 bases, and the junction held 10 bases outside the gene matches. The germline CDR1 and CDR2 sequences are LNHNV and YYDKDF (reference sequence). The CDR3 sequence is 16 residues long. The CDR3 DNA sequence: TGTGCCACCAGCAGAGATCTGGGACAGCCGGCGAATGGCTACACCTTC. Encoded protein: CATSRDLGQPANGYTF.

The genes are TRBV3-1 (or the pseudogene TRBV3-2) and TRBJ2-1; 9 nucleotides match TRBD2. CDR3 length: 17 amino acids. Germline CDR1 is LGHDT and CDR2 is YNNKEL (reference sequence). J gave up 5 bases and V 4 bases, and 12 bases lay outside the gene matches. CDR3 sequence reads: CASSPRSASGNHNEQFF. DNA for the CDR3: TGTGCCAGCAGCCCCCGCTCGGCTAGCGGGAACCACAATGAGCAGTTCTTC.

The rearrangement links TRBV12-3 or TRBV12-4 to TRBJ2-1; D gene unclear. Deletions cut 2 bases from V and 10 bases from J, with 6 bases between. CDR3 length equals 11 residues. The CDR3 nucleotides are TGTGCCAGCAGTTTACTTTGGGAGCAGTTCTTC. It specifies CASSLLWEQFF.

The V gene is TRBV6-2 or TRBV6-3, the J gene TRBJ1-2, with 7 bases matching TRBD1. J lost 8 bases, V lost 2 bases, and 8 bases had no gene match. CDR3 size: 14 residues. Per the germline V gene, CDR1 is MNHEY and CDR2 is SVGEGT. CDR3 in amino acids: CASSYGTADRGYTF. CDR3 nucleotides: TGTGCCAGCAGTTACGGGACAGCGGACCGAGGCTACACCTTC.

The chain is built from TRBV4-1 and TRBJ2-7; D is perhaps TRBD1 (5 bases). CDR3 size: 16 residues. Germline lookup yields CDR1 MGHRA and CDR2 YSYEKL. V was shortened by 1 base and J by 3 bases, with 16 bases between the two germline ends. The CDR3: CASSQGLIRGIYEQYF. CDR3 sequence (DNA): TGCGCCAGCAGCCAAGGGTTAATTAGGGGTATCTACGAGCAGTACTTC.

The chain employs TRBV11-2 and TRBJ2-7, with 7 bases aligning to TRBD1. This CDR3 has 13 amino acids. Looked up from germline, CDR1 is SGHAT and CDR2 is FQNNGV. J lost 4 bases, V lost 6 bases, and 6 bases had no gene match. The CDR3 coding sequence is TGTGCCAGCAGGAGGACAGGCCGATACGAGCAGTACTTC. Its protein is CASRRTGRYEQYF.

This clone has just a few counts. The rearrangement joins TRBV6-6 to TRBJ1-5; 10 bases match TRBD1. The CDR3 sequence is 17 residues long. The junction had 14 bases not matched to a gene; V was cut back by 5 bases and J by 7 bases. Germline CDR1 reads MNHNY; CDR2 reads SVGAGI (reference sequence). The CDR3 DNA is TGTGCCAGCAGTCGCACCGGGACAGGGGTTGGGGAGCAGCCCCAGCATTTT. Residues: CASSRTGTGVGEQPQHF.

This chain uses TRBV27 with TRBJ2-3; a weak D match, TRBD2 (6 bases). CDR1 and CDR2 from the germline V gene are MNHEY and SMNVEV (reference sequence). This CDR3 is built from 16 residues. Deletions cut 5 bases from V and 4 bases from J, with 19 bases between. The CDR3 region is CASSPHLARWPDTQYF. The CDR3 DNA reads TGTGCCAGCAGTCCTCACCTAGCGCGGTGGCCAGATACGCAGTATTTT.

This clone was seen more than once but under ten times. The V and J genes are TRBV12-3 or TRBV12-4 and TRBJ1-3, with a weak D call TRBD1 (5 bases). Trimming removed 6 bases from V and 6 bases from J, with 9 bases in between. The CDR3 contains 12 residues. The CDR3 loop is CASSPQENTIYF. CDR3 bases: TGTGCCAGCAGCCCACAGGAAAACACCATATATTTT.

V usage is TRBV5-1 and J usage is TRBJ2-1; 8 nucleotides line up with TRBD2. Unmatched junction bases numbered 13, after V lost 5 bases and J lost 0 bases. The CDR3 runs to 18 residues. CDR1 and CDR2 from the germline V gene are SGHRS and YFSETQ. CDR3 nucleotides: TGCGCCAGCAGGACGGGACTAGGTGCCTCCAGCTCCTACAATGAGCAGTTCTTC. Translation: CASRTGLGASSSYNEQFF.

The J gene is TRBJ2-3, the V gene TRBV25-1, with D unresolved. Germline-derived CDR1 and CDR2 are MGHDK and SYGVNS. The CDR3 loop spans 17 amino acids. Trimming pared 2 bases from V and 3 bases from J, leaving 18 bases between. CDR3 coding DNA: TGTGCCAGCAGTGAACCCCGAGGTAGGATTGGGACAGATACGCAGTATTTT. As protein: CASSEPRGRIGTDTQYF.

The rearrangement links TRBV6-1 to TRBJ1-1, with 11 bases identical to TRBD1. The CDR3 is 17 residues long. From germline, CDR1 is MNHNS and CDR2 SASEGT. The trim removed 0 bases at V and 0 bases at J, leaving 3 bases unmatched. CDR3 nucleotides: TGTGCCAGCAGTGAAGCGGGGGGACAGGGGGTGAACACTGAAGCTTTCTTT. It translates to CASSEAGGQGVNTEAFF.

By frequency in the sample, this clone is large. This rearrangement joins TRBV6-5 to TRBJ1-5; 7 bases align to TRBD1. V lost 6 bases to trimming and J lost 3 bases; unmatched junction nucleotides: 5. Germline CDR1 reads MNHEY; CDR2 reads SVGAGI. The CDR3 extends over 14 amino acids. The CDR3 DNA follows: TGTGCCAGCAGGTCTGACAGGGACAATCAGCCCCAGCATTTT. Amino acid sequence: CASRSDRDNQPQHF.

The rearrangement joins TRBV25-1 to TRBJ1-1; the D is unclear. The CDR3 consists of 13 residues. Germline CDR1 is MGHDK and CDR2 is SYGVNS. V gave up 1 base and J gave up 0 bases, with 3 bases separating them. Here the CDR3 reads CASSESVNTEAFF. The DNA for the CDR3 is TGTGCCAGCAGTGAATCGGTGAACACTGAAGCTTTCTTT.

The V and J genes are TRBV6-6 and TRBJ2-7, with D possibly being TRBD1 (5 bases). The germline V and J ends were trimmed by 7 bases and 5 bases, with 12 bases remaining between them. Germline CDR1 reads MNHNY; CDR2 reads SVGAGI (reference sequence). This CDR3 spans 12 amino acids. CDR3 sequence (DNA): TGTGCCAGCAAAGGGGCAGGCAACGAGCAGTACTTC. Translation: CASKGAGNEQYF.

The rearrangement joins TRBV11-2 to TRBJ2-1; D uncertain. Germline V gene lookup returns CDR1 SGHAT and CDR2 FQNNGV. The CDR3 loop spans 12 amino acids. Trimming took 0 bases from V and 8 from J, leaving 5 bases between them. In DNA, the CDR3 is TGTGCCAGCAGCTTAGATCTAGATGAGCAGTTCTTC. It yields the protein CASSLDLDEQFF.

This chain connects TRBV19 to TRBJ1-1; TRBD1 aligns across 8 bases. Trimming took 5 bases from V and 3 from J; bases not matched to a gene: 8. CDR1 and CDR2 from the germline V gene are LNHDA and SQIVND (reference sequence). The CDR3 sequence is 15 residues long. CDR3 bases: TGTGCCAGTAGTCTCGGGCAGGGGGCCGACACTGAAGCTTTCTTT. It encodes CASSLGQGADTEAFF. Looking up the rest from reference TRBV19 and TRBJ1-1 gives the full variable domain: DGGITQSPKYLFRKEGQNVTLSCEQNLNHDAMYWYRQDPGQGLRLIYYSQIVNDFQKGDIAEGYSVSREKKESFPLTVTSAQKNPTAFYLCASSLGQGADTEAFFGQGTRLTVV.

This chain connects TRBV19 to TRBJ2-5, with 11 bases that match TRBD2. Per germline, CDR1 LNHDA and CDR2 SQIVND (reference sequence). The CDR3 covers 16 residues. Losses at the gene ends were 3 bases for V and 2 bases for J; bases not matched to a gene: 5. CDR3 nucleotides: TGTGCCAGTAGTATCGGTCTAGCGGGGGGTCAAGAGACCCAGTACTTC. Translating gives CASSIGLAGGQETQYF.

V gene TRBV2 combines with J gene TRBJ1-4; 11 bases agree with TRBD1. The CDR3 covers 14 residues. Germline loops: CDR1 SNHLY, CDR2 FYNNEI. Trimming at V came to 5 bases and at J to 8 bases, leaving 4 bases not matched to a gene. CDR3 DNA: TGTGCCAGCAGTCCGGACAGGGGGCGAGAAAAACTGTTTTTT. This gives the protein CASSPDRGREKLFF.

V and J are TRBV5-1 and TRBJ2-3, with 9 bases that match TRBD2. Germline V gives CDR1 SGHRS, CDR2 YFSETQ. The V and J ends lost 1 base and 2 bases, in that order; junction bases with no gene match: 5. CDR3 length equals 16 residues. CDR3 protein: CASSLTSGFDTDTQYF. CDR3 nucleotides: TGCGCCAGCAGCTTGACTAGCGGGTTTGACACAGATACGCAGTATTTT.

The chain recombines TRBV6-4 with TRBJ2-3, with D hard to call. This CDR3 is 12 amino acids long. Germline CDR1 reads MRHNA; CDR2 reads SNTAGT. V was pared by 6 bases and J by 1 base, with 5 bases between. The CDR3 DNA reads TGTGCCAGCAGCATAGGCACAGATACGCAGTATTTT. This encodes CASSIGTDTQYF.